A single sample gave rise to the 15 T cell receptor beta chains below, sequenced in a study of shared clonotypes between healthy human individuals. Method: immunoSEQ multiplex PCR; TCRdb's copy keeps in-frame clones and lacks some. The sample consists of 2 million to 3 million clones, under 95% of them appearing once. The sequenced material came from naive CD4+ T cells from PBMCs. Documented subset: CD45RA+ positively selected. The receptors here all came from a young man in good health. Some clones in this sample may be carry-over from other donors' samples.

The J gene is TRBJ2-4, the V gene TRBV27; 8 bases match TRBD1. Germline V CDR1 and CDR2: MNHEY, SMNVEV (reference sequence). V shed 3 bases, J shed 0 bases, and the junction held 7 bases outside the gene matches. The CDR3 has 17 amino acids. CDR3 bases: TGTGCCAGCAGTTTTACGACAGGGGTTTTAGCCAAAAACATTCAGTACTTC. It yields the protein CASSFTTGVLAKNIQYF.

The chain couples TRBV15 to TRBJ2-3, with TRBD2 matching 7 bases. Germline CDR1 LNHNV, CDR2 YYDKDF (reference sequence). Germline trimming cut 8 bases from V and 2 bases from J; bases unmatched to any gene: 4. The CDR3 spans 13 residues. The CDR3 protein is CATREAPTDTQYF. The CDR3 nucleotides are TGTGCCACCCGGGAGGCCCCCACAGATACGCAGTATTTT.

The CDR3 region has the DNA TGTGCCAGCAGTATCCGACAGGGGGGCTATGGCTACACCTTC. It is translated as CASSIRQGGYGYTF. J is TRBJ1-2 and V is TRBV27, with 9 bases fitting TRBD1. V trimming: 5 bases; J trimming: 4 bases; junction bases outside the gene matches: 5. Germline lookup yields CDR1 MNHEY and CDR2 SMNVEV (reference sequence). The CDR3 covers 14 residues.

The rearrangement joins TRBV25-1 to TRBJ1-6, with D perhaps matching TRBD1 (6 bases). V was clipped by 0 bases and J by 7 bases, with 16 bases between them. Germline-derived CDR1 and CDR2 are MGHDK and SYGVNS. This CDR3 comprises 17 residues. The CDR3 sequence: CASSEYAAGDGNSPLHF. The CDR3 DNA reads TGTGCCAGCAGTGAATATGCGGCAGGGGACGGAAATTCACCCCTCCACTTT.

The J gene is TRBJ2-3, the V gene TRBV5-1; perhaps TRBD2 as D (6 bases). Trimming removed 3 bases at V and 2 bases at J, with 13 bases between. CDR1 and CDR2 from the germline V gene are SGHRS and YFSETQ. The CDR3 covers 15 residues. CDR3 loop: CASSSDYPYTDTQYF. The CDR3 DNA reads as TGCGCCAGCAGCTCGGACTATCCCTACACAGATACGCAGTATTTT.

J is TRBJ2-7 and V is TRBV29-1; D possibly corresponds to TRBD2 (7 bases). The V gene lost 7 bases and the J gene lost 0 bases, with 13 bases spanning the gap. CDR3 length: 13 residues. The germline V gene encodes CDR1 SQVTM and CDR2 ANQGSEA. CDR3 sequence reads: CSASGGGSYEQYF. In DNA form, the CDR3 reads TGCAGCGCATCGGGGGGCGGCTCCTACGAGCAGTACTTC.

This rearrangement joins TRBV5-5 to TRBJ1-3; no reliable D call. V lost 4 bases to trimming and J lost 0 bases, with 11 bases between them. This CDR3 region has 15 residues. CDR1 SGHKS and CDR2 YYEKEE come from the germline V gene (reference sequence). DNA of the CDR3: TGTGCCAGCAGCGGCAGCCCAGGCTCTGGAAACACCATATATTTT. It specifies CASSGSPGSGNTIYF.

The chain is built from TRBV28 and TRBJ1-5, with D tentatively TRBD1 (5 bases). Germline lookup yields CDR1 MDHEN and CDR2 SYDVKM. The CDR3 covers 15 residues. V dropped 6 bases and J dropped 2 bases, with 14 bases sitting between them. The CDR3 DNA reads as TGTGCCAGCAGCAGACCAGGGCTTGGCAATCAGCCCCAGCATTTT. Its translation: CASSRPGLGNQPQHF.

The chain has TRBV2 and TRBJ1-2, with D hard to call. Germline V gives CDR1 SNHLY, CDR2 FYNNEI. CDR3 length: 13 amino acids. V lost 9 bases, J lost 3 bases, and 14 bases lay in between. Here the CDR3 reads CASTAELDYGYTF. Here the CDR3 DNA reads TGTGCCAGTACCGCCGAACTGGACTATGGCTACACCTTC.

The chain carries TRBV7-9 and TRBJ1-5; D uncertain. The CDR3 runs 14 residues. CDR1 SEHNR and CDR2 FQNEAQ come from the germline V gene (reference sequence). V lost 3 bases and J lost 0, with 6 bases in between. CDR3 sequence: CASSFENSNQPQHF. CDR3 DNA sequence: TGTGCCAGCAGCTTCGAGAATAGCAATCAGCCCCAGCATTTT. The whole variable domain, remainder taken from reference TRBV7-9 and TRBJ1-5, is DTGVSQNPRHKITKRGQNVTFRCDPISEHNRLYWYRQTLGQGPEFLTYFQNEAQLEKSRLLSDRFSAERPKGSFSTLEIQRTEQGDSAMYLCASSFENSNQPQHFGDGTRLSIL.

This clone has only a few counts. The J gene is TRBJ1-2, the V gene TRBV2; a weak D match, TRBD1 (5 bases). The CDR3 is made up of 14 amino acids. V was clipped by 4 bases and J by 8 bases, with 17 bases between them. Germline V gene sequence: CDR1 SNHLY, CDR2 FYNNEI. The CDR3 DNA reads as TGTGCCAGCAGTGCGGGGCAGAGTTGGTACGGCTACACCTTC. It yields the protein CASSAGQSWYGYTF.

J is TRBJ1-1 and V is TRBV15; D may be TRBD1 (6 bases). The germline V and J ends were trimmed by 0 bases and 3 bases, with 17 bases remaining between them. The germline gives CDR1 LNHNV, CDR2 YYDKDF (reference sequence). This CDR3 has 17 residues. As DNA, the CDR3 is TGTGCCACCAGCAGAGATTCTAGGGGGGGCCGGTACACTGAAGCTTTCTTT. Amino acids: CATSRDSRGGRYTEAFF.

The V and J genes are TRBV29-1 and TRBJ2-7; 9 nucleotides agree with TRBD2. The germline V gene has CDR1 SQVTM and CDR2 ANQGSEA. Trimming removed 7 bases from V and 6 bases from J; junction bases left unmatched: 7. The CDR3 covers 12 residues. CDR3 sequence: CSGGGRAAEQYF. CDR3 bases: TGCAGCGGGGGCGGGAGGGCGGCCGAGCAGTACTTC.

The chain is built from TRBV18 and TRBJ2-1, with D perhaps matching TRBD1 or TRBD2 (6 bases each). Germline V gives CDR1 KGHSH, CDR2 LQKENI. The CDR3 extends over 15 amino acids. V was shortened by 3 bases and J by 7 bases, with 16 bases between the two germline ends. The CDR3 DNA reads TGTGCCAGCTCACCCCCTAAGGGGGGATCTAATGAGCAGTTCTTC. As protein: CASSPPKGGSNEQFF.

This rearrangement joins TRBV6-6 to TRBJ2-2; D is unclear. Trimming removed 2 bases at V and 4 bases at J, with 5 bases between. CDR3 length: 13 amino acids. Germline V CDR1 and CDR2: MNHNY, SVGAGI (reference sequence). The CDR3 reads CASSYAPTGELFF. DNA of the CDR3: TGTGCCAGCAGTTACGCCCCCACCGGGGAGCTGTTTTTT.